These 8 T cell receptor beta chains were sequenced from one sample in a study of shared T cell receptors in the human thymus. Clones were read by immunoSEQ multiplex PCR, and TCRdb kept only the in-frame ones, dropping some. Of 650,000 to 950,000 clones in the sample, 70% to 90% are singletons; the top ten hold over 0.008%. The sample was also linked to a second study, of human thymus T cells.

Sequenced sample: thymocytes. The receptors were sampled from a girl under three years old with a congenital heart defect.

Notes on this clone: Its ends do not fully match the called genes, so a read error is possible. The V gene is TRBV11-2, the J gene TRBJ2-3, with a possible D match to TRBD2 (7 bases). The CDR3 has 17 amino acids. Per the germline V gene, CDR1 is SGHAT and CDR2 is FQNNGV. This chain's CDR3 is CAGSWGGGSSSTDTQYF. The CDR3, as DNA: TGTGCCGGCAGCTGGGGCGGGGGCTCGTCGAGCACAGATACGCAGTATTTT.

This chain connects TRBV28 to TRBJ2-3; no clear D gene. Between the trimmed V and J ends, which lost 0 bases and 1 base, there was a span of 5 bases. Germline V gene lookup returns CDR1 MDHEN and CDR2 SYDVKM. CDR3 size: 14 residues. CDR3 protein: CASSLCPGTDTQYF. CDR3 sequence (DNA): TGTGCCAGCAGTTTATGCCCCGGCACAGATACGCAGTATTTT.

The CDR3 nucleotides are TGCAGCGCACATCGACAGGGAGCTGGAAACACCATATATTTT. Translation gives CSAHRQGAGNTIYF. The chain has TRBV29-1 and TRBJ1-3; 7 bases are a match to TRBD1. Germline V gene data show CDR1 as SQVTM and CDR2 as ANQGSEA. The CDR3 runs to 14 residues. The ends lost 7 bases at V and 2 bases at J; junction bases unmatched: 8.

The chain recombines TRBV7-3 with TRBJ2-3; possibly TRBD1 for D (5 bases). V was pared by 4 bases and J by 0 bases, with 20 bases between. CDR3 length: 18 amino acids. Germline CDR1 SGHTA, CDR2 FQGTGA. CDR3: CASSSLTGYHPSTDTQYF. The CDR3 coding sequence is TGTGCCAGCAGCTCCCTAACAGGTTACCACCCGAGCACAGATACGCAGTATTTT.

This clone was seen once. The chain links TRBV14 to TRBJ2-5; D might be TRBD2 (5 bases). The CDR3 is made up of 14 amino acids. The V and J ends lost 8 bases and 1 base respectively, with 14 bases between them. CDR1 is SGHDN, CDR2 FVKESK, per germline. The DNA for the CDR3 is TGTGCCAGCTCACCTACACGGGGCCAAGAGACCCAGTACTTC. This translates into CASSPTRGQETQYF.

This clone was detected only a few times. This chain links TRBV13 with TRBJ1-2; D not resolved. The CDR3 extends over 18 amino acids. Trimming removed 2 bases at V and 2 bases at J, with 21 bases between. Germline assignment: CDR1 PRHDT and CDR2 FYEKMQ (reference sequence). Here the CDR3 reads CASSLWDPTDGRNYGYTF. The CDR3 DNA is TGTGCCAGCAGCTTATGGGATCCAACAGACGGGAGGAACTATGGCTACACCTTC.

DNA for the CDR3: TGCGCCAGCAGCTTCCTAGCGGGGGGGGGAGGAGGAGAGACCCAGTACTTC. Protein product: CASSFLAGGGGGETQYF. The rearrangement uses TRBV5-1 and TRBJ2-5; 12 nucleotides line up with TRBD2. J gave up 4 bases and V 2 bases, and 9 bases lay outside the gene matches. The CDR3 loop spans 17 amino acids. Germline V gene lookup returns CDR1 SGHRS and CDR2 YFSETQ.

The V and J genes are TRBV6-1 and TRBJ1-3; TRBD1 matches 7 bases. This CDR3 region has 19 residues. The trim removed 1 base at V and 1 base at J, leaving 13 bases unmatched. The germline V gene has CDR1 MNHNS and CDR2 SASEGT. CDR3 sequence: CASSEGGGWGQRSGNTIYF. The CDR3 bases are TGTGCCAGCAGTGAAGGAGGAGGTTGGGGACAGAGATCTGGAAACACCATATATTTT.